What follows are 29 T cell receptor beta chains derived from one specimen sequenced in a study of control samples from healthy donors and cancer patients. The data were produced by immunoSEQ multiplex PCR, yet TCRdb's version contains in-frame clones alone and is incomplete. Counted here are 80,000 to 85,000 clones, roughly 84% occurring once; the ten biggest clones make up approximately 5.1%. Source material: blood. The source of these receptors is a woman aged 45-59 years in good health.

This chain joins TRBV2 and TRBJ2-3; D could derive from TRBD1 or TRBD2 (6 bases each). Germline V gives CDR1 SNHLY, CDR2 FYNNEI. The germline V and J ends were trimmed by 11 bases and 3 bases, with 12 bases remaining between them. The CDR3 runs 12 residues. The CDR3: CALGGQTDTQYF. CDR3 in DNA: TGTGCCCTCGGGGGCCAAACAGATACGCAGTATTTT. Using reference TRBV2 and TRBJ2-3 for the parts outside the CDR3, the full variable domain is EPEVTQTPSHQVTQMGQEVILRCVPISNHLYFYWYRQILGQKVEFLVSFYNNEISEKSEIFDDQFSVERPDGSNFTLKIRSTKLEDSAMYFCALGGQTDTQYFGPGTRLTVL.

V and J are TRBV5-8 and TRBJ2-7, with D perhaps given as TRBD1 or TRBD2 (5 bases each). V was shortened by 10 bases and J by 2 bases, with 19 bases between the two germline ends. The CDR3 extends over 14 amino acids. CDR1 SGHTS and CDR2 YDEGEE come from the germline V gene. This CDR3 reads CAGQRIRGAYEQYF. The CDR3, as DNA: TGTGCCGGGCAGCGGATTCGGGGCGCCTACGAGCAGTACTTC.

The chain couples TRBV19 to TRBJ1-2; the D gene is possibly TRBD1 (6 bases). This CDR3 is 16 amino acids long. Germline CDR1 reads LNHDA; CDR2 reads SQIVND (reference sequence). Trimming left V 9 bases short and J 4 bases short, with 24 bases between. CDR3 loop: CASHETVQTGLYGYTF. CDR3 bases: TGTGCCAGCCATGAGACAGTCCAGACAGGACTCTATGGCTACACCTTC.

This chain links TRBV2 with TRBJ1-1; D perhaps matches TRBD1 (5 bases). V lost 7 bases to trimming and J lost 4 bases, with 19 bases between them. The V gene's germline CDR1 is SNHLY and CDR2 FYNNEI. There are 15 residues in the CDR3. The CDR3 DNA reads TGTGCCAGCATTACTCTGCAGGGAGGAAGCACTGAAGCTTTCTTT. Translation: CASITLQGGSTEAFF. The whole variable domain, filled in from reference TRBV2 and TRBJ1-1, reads EPEVTQTPSHQVTQMGQEVILRCVPISNHLYFYWYRQILGQKVEFLVSFYNNEISEKSEIFDDQFSVERPDGSNFTLKIRSTKLEDSAMYFCASITLQGGSTEAFFGQGTRLTVV.

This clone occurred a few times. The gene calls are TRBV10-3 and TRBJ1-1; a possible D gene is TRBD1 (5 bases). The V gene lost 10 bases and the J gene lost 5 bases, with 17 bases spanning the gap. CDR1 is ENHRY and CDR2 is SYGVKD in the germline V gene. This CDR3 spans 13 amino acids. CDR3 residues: CASLGGDRTEAFF. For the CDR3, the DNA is TGTGCCAGCCTGGGGGGGGATCGGACTGAAGCTTTCTTT.

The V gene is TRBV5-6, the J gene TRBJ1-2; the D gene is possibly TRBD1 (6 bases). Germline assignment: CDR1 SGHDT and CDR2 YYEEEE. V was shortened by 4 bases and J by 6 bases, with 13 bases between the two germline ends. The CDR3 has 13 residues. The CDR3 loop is CASSLGQRDGYTF. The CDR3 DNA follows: TGTGCCAGCAGCCTAGGACAGAGGGATGGCTACACCTTC.

CDR3 loop: CAWRLQGSTEAFF. CDR3 sequence (DNA): TGTGCCTGGAGATTACAGGGTAGCACTGAAGCTTTCTTT. This chain links TRBV30 with TRBJ1-1; TRBD1 is a possible D gene (6 bases). Per germline, CDR1 GTSNPN and CDR2 SVGIG (reference sequence). The V end was cut by 3 bases, the J end by 4 bases, with 12 bases between. The CDR3 is made up of 13 amino acids.

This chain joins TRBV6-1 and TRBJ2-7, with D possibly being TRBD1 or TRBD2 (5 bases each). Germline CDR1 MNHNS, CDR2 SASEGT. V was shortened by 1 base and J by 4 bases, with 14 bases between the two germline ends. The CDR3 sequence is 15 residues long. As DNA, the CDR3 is TGTGCCAGCAGTGAAGGGGGGAGAGACCCGTACGAGCAGTACTTC. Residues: CASSEGGRDPYEQYF.

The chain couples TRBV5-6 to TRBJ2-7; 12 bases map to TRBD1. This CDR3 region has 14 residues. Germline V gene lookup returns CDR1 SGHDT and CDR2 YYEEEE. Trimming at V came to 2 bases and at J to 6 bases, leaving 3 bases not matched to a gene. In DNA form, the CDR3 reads TGTGCCAGCAGCTTCGGGACAGGGGGCTTCGAGCAGTACTTC. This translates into CASSFGTGGFEQYF.

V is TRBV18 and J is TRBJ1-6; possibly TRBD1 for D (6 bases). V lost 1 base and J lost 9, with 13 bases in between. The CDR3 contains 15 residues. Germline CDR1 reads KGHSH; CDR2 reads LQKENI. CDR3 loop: CASSPRQQGSSPLHF. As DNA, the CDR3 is TGTGCCAGCTCACCACGCCAACAGGGATCTTCACCCCTCCACTTT.

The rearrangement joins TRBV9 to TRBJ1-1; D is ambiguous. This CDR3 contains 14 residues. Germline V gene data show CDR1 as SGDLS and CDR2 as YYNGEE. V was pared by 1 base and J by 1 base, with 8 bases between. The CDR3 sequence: CASSVRTENTEAFF. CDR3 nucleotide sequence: TGTGCCAGCAGCGTACGAACAGAGAACACTGAAGCTTTCTTT.

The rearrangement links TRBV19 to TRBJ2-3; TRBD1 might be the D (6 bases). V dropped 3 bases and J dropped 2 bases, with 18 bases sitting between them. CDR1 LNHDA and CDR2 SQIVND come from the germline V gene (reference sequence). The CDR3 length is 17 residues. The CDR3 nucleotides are TGTGCCAGTAGTATCGATATTCCTGGACAGAACACAGATACGCAGTATTTT. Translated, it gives CASSIDIPGQNTDTQYF.

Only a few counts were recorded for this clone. In DNA, the CDR3 is TGTGCCAGCAGCTTAGTAGTCGGCAGGGGCGATAATTCACCCCTCCACTTT. Encoded protein: CASSLVVGRGDNSPLHF. The V call is TRBV7-9, the J call TRBJ1-6; D is perhaps TRBD1 (6 bases). The CDR3 extends over 17 amino acids. V was shortened by 1 base and J by 5 bases, with 15 bases between the two germline ends. Germline values: CDR1 SEHNR, CDR2 FQNEAQ (reference sequence).

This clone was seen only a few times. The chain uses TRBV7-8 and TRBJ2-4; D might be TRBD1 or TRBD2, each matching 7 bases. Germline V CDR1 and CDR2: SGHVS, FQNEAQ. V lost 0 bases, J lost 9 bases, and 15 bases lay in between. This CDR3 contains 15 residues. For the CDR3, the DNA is TGTGCCAGCAGCTTAGCTTCAGGGGGAGGGGGCATTCAGTACTTC. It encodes CASSLASGGGGIQYF.

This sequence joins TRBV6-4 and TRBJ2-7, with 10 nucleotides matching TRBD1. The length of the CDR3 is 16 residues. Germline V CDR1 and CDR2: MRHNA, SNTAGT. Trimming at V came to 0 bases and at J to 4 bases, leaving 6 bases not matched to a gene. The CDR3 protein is CASSDSKGTGAYEQYF. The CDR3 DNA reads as TGTGCCAGCAGTGACTCGAAAGGGACAGGGGCTTACGAGCAGTACTTC.

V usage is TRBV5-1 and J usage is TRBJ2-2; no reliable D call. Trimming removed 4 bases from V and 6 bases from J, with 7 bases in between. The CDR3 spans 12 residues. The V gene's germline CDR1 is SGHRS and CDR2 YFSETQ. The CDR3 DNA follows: TGCGCCAGCAGCCTTATCCCCGGGGAGCTGTTTTTT. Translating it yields CASSLIPGELFF.

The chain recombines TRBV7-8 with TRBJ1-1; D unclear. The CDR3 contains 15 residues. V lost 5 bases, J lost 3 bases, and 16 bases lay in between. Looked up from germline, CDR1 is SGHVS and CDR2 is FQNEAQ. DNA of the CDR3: TGTGCCAGCAGCCCGCGTACCACCGCCTACACTGAAGCTTTCTTT. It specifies CASSPRTTAYTEAFF.

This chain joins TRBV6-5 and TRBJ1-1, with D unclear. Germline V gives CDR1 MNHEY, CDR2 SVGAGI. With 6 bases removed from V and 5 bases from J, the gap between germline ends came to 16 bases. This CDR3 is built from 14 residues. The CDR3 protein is CASSSPSKITEAFF. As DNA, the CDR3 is TGTGCCAGCAGCAGCCCATCCAAGATAACTGAAGCTTTCTTT.

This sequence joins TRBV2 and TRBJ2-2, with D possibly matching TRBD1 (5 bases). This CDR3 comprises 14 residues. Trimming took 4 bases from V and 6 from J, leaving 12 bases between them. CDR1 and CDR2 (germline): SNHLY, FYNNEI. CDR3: CASSVGQASGELFF. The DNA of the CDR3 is TGTGCCAGCAGTGTGGGGCAGGCGTCCGGGGAGCTGTTTTTT.

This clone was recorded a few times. The CDR3 DNA sequence: TGTGCCAGCAGCTATGGATTGGGACAGGGGGAGGGAGGCTACACCTTC. It is translated as CASSYGLGQGEGGYTF. This chain uses TRBV7-2 with TRBJ1-2; 11 bases line up with TRBD1. There are 16 residues in the CDR3. Germline CDR1 is SGHTA and CDR2 is FQGNSA. Trimming cost V 4 bases and J 8 bases; bases outside gene matches: 12.

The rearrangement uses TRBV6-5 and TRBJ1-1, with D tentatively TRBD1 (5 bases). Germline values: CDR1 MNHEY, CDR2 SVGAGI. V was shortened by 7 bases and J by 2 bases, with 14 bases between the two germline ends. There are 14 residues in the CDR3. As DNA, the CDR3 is TGTGCCAGCATGATAGGGGCGTTTAACACTGAAGCTTTCTTT. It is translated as CASMIGAFNTEAFF.

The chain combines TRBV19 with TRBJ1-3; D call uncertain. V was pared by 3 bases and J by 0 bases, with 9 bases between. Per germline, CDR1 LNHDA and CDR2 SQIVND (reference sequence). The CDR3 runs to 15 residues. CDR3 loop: CASSIRRDSGNTIYF. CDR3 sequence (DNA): TGTGCCAGTAGTATCCGGCGGGACTCTGGAAACACCATATATTTT.

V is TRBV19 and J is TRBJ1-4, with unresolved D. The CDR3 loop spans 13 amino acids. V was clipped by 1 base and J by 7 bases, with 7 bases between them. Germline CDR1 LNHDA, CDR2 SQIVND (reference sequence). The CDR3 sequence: CASSIGGTEKLFF. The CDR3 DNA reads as TGTGCCAGTAGTATAGGGGGAACTGAAAAACTGTTTTTT.

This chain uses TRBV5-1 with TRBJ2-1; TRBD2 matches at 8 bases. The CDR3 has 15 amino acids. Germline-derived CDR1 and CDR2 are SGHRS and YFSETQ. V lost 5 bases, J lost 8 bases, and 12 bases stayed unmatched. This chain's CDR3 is CASSEGGGTFDEQFF. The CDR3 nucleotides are TGCGCCAGCAGTGAGGGCGGGGGGACCTTCGATGAGCAGTTCTTC.

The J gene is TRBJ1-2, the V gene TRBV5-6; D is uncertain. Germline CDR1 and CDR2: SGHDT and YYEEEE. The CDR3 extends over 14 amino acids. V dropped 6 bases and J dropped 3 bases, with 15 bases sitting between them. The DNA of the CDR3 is TGTGCCAGCACCTCACGGGGATCATACTATGGCTACACCTTC. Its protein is CASTSRGSYYGYTF.

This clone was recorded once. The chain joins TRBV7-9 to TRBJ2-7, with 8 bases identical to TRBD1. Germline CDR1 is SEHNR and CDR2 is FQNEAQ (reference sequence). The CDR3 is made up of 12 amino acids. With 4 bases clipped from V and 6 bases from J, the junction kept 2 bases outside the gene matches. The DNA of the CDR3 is TGTGCCAGCAGCTCAGGGGGCATCGAGCAGTACTTC. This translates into CASSSGGIEQYF.

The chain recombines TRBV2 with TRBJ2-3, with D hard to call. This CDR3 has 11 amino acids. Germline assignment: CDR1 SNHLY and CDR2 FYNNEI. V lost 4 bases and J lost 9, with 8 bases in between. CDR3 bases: TGTGCCAGCAGTGCTAGAGAGACGCAGTATTTT. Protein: CASSARETQYF.

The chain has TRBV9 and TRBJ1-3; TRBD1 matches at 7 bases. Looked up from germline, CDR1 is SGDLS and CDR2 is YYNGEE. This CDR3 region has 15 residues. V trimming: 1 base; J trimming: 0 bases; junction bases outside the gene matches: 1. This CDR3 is CASSVTGDSGNTIYF. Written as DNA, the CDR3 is TGTGCCAGCAGCGTAACAGGGGACTCTGGAAACACCATATATTTT.

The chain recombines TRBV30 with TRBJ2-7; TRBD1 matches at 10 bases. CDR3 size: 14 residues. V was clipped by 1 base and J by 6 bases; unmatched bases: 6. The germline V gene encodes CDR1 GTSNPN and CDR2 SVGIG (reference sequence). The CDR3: CAWSGGQGTSEQYF. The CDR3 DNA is TGTGCCTGGAGTGGGGGACAGGGGACTTCCGAGCAGTACTTC.